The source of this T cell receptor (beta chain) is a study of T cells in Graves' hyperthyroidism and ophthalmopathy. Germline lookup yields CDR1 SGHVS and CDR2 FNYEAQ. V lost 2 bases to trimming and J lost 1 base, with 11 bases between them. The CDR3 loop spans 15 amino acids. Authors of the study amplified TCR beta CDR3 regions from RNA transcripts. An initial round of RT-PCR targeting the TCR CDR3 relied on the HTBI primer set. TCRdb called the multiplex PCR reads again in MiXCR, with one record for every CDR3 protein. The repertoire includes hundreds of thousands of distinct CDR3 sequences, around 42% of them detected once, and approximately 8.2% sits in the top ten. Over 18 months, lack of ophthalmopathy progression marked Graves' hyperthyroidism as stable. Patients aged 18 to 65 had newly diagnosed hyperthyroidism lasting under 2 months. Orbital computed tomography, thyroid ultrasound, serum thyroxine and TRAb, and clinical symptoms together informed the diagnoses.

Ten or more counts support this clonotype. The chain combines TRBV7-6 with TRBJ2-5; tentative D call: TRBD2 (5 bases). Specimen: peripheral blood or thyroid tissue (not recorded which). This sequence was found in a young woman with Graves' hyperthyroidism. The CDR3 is CASSLLASPQETQYF. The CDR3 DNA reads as TGTGCCAGCAGCTTACTGGCTAGCCCCCAAGAGACCCAGTACTTC.